This T cell receptor (beta chain) was recovered during a study of shared clonotypes between healthy human individuals. The germline V gene encodes CDR1 LNHNV and CDR2 YYDKDF (reference sequence). Trimming took 3 bases from V and 1 from J; bases not matched to a gene: 3. The CDR3 is 18 amino acids. Clones were read by immunoSEQ multiplex PCR, and TCRdb kept only the in-frame ones, dropping some. The table includes approximately 470,000 clones, roughly 80% detected once. The sequence derives from a woman in her thirties or forties in good health. Some clones in this sample may be carry-over from other donors' samples. The sample was PBMCs. This chain uses TRBV15 with TRBJ2-6; 13 bases align to TRBD2. In nucleotides, the CDR3 is TGTGCCACCAGCAGGGGACTAGCGGGGCTTTCTGGGGCCAACGTCCTGACTTTC. It is translated as CATSRGLAGLSGANVLTF.